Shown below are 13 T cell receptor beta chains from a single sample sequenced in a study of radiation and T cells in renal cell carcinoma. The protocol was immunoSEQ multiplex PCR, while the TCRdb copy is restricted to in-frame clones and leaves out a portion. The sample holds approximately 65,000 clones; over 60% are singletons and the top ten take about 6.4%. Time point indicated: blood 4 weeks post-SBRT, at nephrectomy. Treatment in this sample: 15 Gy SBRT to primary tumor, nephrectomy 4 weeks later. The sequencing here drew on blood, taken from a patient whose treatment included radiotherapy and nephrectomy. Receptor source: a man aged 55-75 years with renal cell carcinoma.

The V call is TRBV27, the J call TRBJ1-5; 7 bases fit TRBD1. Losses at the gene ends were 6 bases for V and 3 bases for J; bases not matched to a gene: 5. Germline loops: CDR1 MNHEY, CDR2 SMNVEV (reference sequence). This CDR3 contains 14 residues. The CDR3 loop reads CASREQGFNQPQHF. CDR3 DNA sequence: TGTGCCAGCAGGGAACAGGGGTTCAATCAGCCCCAGCATTTT.

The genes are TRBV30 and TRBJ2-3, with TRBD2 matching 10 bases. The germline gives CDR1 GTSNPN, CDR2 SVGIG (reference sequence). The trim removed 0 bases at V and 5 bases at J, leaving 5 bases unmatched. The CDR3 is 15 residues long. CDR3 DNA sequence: TGTGCCTGGAGTGTGGGAGCGGGAGGGGTAGATACGCAGTATTTT. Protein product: CAWSVGAGGVDTQYF.

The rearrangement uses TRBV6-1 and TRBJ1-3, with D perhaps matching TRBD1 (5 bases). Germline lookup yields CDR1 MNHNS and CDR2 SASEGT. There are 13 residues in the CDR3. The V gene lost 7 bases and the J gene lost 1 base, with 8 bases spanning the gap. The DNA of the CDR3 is TGTGCCAGCATTTGGGGGTCTGGAAACACCATATATTTT. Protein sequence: CASIWGSGNTIYF.

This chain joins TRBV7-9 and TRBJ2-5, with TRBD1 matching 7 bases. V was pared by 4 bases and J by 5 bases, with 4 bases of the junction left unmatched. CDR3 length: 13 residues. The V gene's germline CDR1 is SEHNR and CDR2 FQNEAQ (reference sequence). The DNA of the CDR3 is TGTGCCAGCAGCTCGACAGGGCGGGAGACCCAGTACTTC. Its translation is CASSSTGRETQYF.

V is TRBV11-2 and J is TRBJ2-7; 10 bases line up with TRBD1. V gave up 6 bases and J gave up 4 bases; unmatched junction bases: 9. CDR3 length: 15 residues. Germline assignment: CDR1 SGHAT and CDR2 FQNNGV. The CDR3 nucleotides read TGTGCCAGCAGGAGGGCGGACAGGGGGGTGTACGAGCAGTACTTC. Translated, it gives CASRRADRGVYEQYF. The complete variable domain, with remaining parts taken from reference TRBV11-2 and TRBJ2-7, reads EAGVAQSPRYKIIEKRQSVAFWCNPISGHATLYWYQQILGQGPKLLIQFQNNGVVDDSQLPKDRFSAERLKGVDSTLKIQPAKLEDSAVYLCASRRADRGVYEQYFGPGTRLTVT.

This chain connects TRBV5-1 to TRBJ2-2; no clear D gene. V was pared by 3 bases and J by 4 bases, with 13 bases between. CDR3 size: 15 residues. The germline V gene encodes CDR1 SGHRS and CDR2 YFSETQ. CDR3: CASSSHSKSTGELFF. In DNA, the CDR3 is TGCGCCAGCAGCTCCCACTCCAAGAGCACCGGGGAGCTGTTTTTT.

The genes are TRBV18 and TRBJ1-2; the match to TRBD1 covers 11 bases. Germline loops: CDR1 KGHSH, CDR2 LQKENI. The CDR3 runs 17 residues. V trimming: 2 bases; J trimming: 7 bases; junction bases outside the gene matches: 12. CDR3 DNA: TGTGCCAGCTCACCAACACTACGGACAGGGGGCACCGGTGGCTACACCTTC. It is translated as CASSPTLRTGGTGGYTF.

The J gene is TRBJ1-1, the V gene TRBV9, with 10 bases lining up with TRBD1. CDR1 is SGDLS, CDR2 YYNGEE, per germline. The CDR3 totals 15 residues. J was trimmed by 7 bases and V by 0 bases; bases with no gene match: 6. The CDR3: CASSVGTGGRREAFF. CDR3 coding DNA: TGTGCCAGCAGCGTAGGGACAGGGGGGCGTCGTGAAGCTTTCTTT.

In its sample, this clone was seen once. CDR3 sequence reads: CASSYLSGAGELFF. In DNA form, the CDR3 reads TGTGCCAGCAGTTACCTTTCGGGGGCCGGGGAGCTGTTTTTT. This chain uses TRBV6-6 with TRBJ2-2; perhaps TRBD2 as D (6 bases). This CDR3 region has 14 residues. The V gene lost 2 bases and the J gene lost 6 bases, with 10 bases spanning the gap. CDR1 is MNHNY, CDR2 SVGAGI, per germline (reference sequence).

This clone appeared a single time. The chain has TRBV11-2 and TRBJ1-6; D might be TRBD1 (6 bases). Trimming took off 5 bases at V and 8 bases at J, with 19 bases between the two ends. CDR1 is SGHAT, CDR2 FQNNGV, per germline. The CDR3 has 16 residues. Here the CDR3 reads CASSPHGLRGDSPLHF. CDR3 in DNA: TGTGCCAGCAGCCCCCATGGACTAAGGGGGGATTCACCCCTCCACTTT.

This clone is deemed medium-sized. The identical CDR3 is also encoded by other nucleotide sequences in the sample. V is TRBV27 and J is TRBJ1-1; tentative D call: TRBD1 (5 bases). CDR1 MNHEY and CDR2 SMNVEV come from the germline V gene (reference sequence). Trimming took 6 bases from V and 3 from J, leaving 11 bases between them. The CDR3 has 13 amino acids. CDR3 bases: TGTGCCAGCAGCTTCTCGGGGGACACTGAAGCTTTCTTT. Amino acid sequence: CASSFSGDTEAFF.

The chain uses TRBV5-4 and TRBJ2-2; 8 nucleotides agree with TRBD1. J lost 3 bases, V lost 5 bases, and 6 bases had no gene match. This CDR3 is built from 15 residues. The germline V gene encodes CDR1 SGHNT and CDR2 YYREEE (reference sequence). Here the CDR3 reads CASRNQGADTGELFF. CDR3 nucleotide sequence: TGTGCCAGCAGAAATCAGGGGGCGGACACCGGGGAGCTGTTTTTT.

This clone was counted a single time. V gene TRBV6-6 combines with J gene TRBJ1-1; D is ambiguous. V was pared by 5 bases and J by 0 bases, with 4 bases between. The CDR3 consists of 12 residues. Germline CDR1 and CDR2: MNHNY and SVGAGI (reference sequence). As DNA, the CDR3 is TGTGCCAGCAGTCAGGTGAACACTGAAGCTTTCTTT. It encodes CASSQVNTEAFF.